The 14 T cell receptor beta chains given below trace back to one sample, sequenced in a study of graft-versus-host responses after intestinal transplantation. Only in-frame clones appear in the TCRdb table, and some are missing; sequencing was by immunoSEQ multiplex PCR. This sample has 80,000 to 100,000 clones, with 90% to 95% found just once. These receptors have no identified antigens. The starting material was unstimulated CD4+ T cells sorted from spleen or lymph node cells, obtained before transplant. All receptors come from a human donor who was the organ donor for an intestinal transplant.

The chain has TRBV4-3 and TRBJ2-2, with D possibly matching TRBD2 (6 bases). V dropped 2 bases and J dropped 0 bases, with 13 bases sitting between them. The CDR3 has 17 amino acids. Germline values: CDR1 LGHNA, CDR2 YSLEER. The chain's CDR3 is CASSQPTGGTNTGELFF. The CDR3 DNA reads as TGCGCCAGCAGCCAACCTACCGGGGGTACGAACACCGGGGAGCTGTTTTTT.

The chain links TRBV5-6 to TRBJ2-7; unclear D gene. Trimming stripped 5 bases from V and 3 bases from J, with 12 bases between. Germline CDR1 and CDR2: SGHDT and YYEEEE. The length of the CDR3 is 13 residues. CDR3 sequence reads: CASSSLGNYEQYF. CDR3 DNA sequence: TGTGCCAGCAGTTCCCTGGGCAACTACGAGCAGTACTTC.

The chain is built from TRBV5-1 and TRBJ2-7; perhaps TRBD1 as D (5 bases). Trimming stripped 3 bases from V and 5 bases from J, with 27 bases between. This CDR3 contains 18 residues. Germline V gives CDR1 SGHRS, CDR2 YFSETQ. The CDR3 loop is CASSSKPAQGRVLHEQYF. The CDR3 DNA reads as TGCGCCAGCAGCTCCAAACCTGCCCAGGGCAGGGTTCTACACGAGCAGTACTTC.

This clone has only one observation. V gene TRBV18 combines with J gene TRBJ1-1; D gene uncertain. Looked up from germline, CDR1 is KGHSH and CDR2 is LQKENI. The CDR3 length is 16 residues. V was trimmed by 3 bases and J by 3 bases, leaving 17 bases between them. The CDR3 region has the DNA TGTGCCAGCTCACCTCTTACGACATTCGTGGACACTGAAGCTTTCTTT. Residues: CASSPLTTFVDTEAFF.

The V and J genes are TRBV2 and TRBJ2-5, with 12 bases that match TRBD2. With 6 bases clipped from V and 3 bases from J, the junction kept 11 bases outside the gene matches. The CDR3 contains 17 residues. Germline assignment: CDR1 SNHLY and CDR2 FYNNEI. CDR3: CASRRTSGGFVKETQYF. In DNA form, the CDR3 reads TGTGCCAGCAGGCGCACTAGCGGGGGGTTCGTAAAAGAGACCCAGTACTTC.

J is TRBJ1-6 and V is TRBV9; 7 nucleotides align to TRBD1. J lost 7 bases, V lost 1 base, and 5 bases had no gene match. The CDR3 covers 15 residues. Germline V gene data show CDR1 as SGDLS and CDR2 as YYNGEE. DNA for the CDR3: TGTGCCAGCAGCGTATGGGACAGCGCCAATTCACCCCTCCACTTT. It is translated as CASSVWDSANSPLHF.

The chain couples TRBV7-3 to TRBJ2-1; TRBD2 aligns across 9 bases. The CDR3 covers 15 residues. V was pared by 0 bases and J by 6 bases, with 3 bases of the junction left unmatched. The germline V gene has CDR1 SGHTA and CDR2 FQGTGA. The CDR3 is CASSLTSGGINEQFF. The CDR3 bases are TGTGCCAGCAGCTTAACTAGCGGGGGAATCAATGAGCAGTTCTTC.

The V call is TRBV4-2, the J call TRBJ1-6; 7 bases align to TRBD1. V lost 5 bases to trimming and J lost 8 bases; unmatched junction nucleotides: 12. The CDR3 has 16 amino acids. Looked up from germline, CDR1 is LGHNA and CDR2 is YNFKEQ. CDR3 in amino acids: CASSSPLTGWDSPLHF. CDR3 nucleotide sequence: TGTGCCAGCAGCTCCCCATTGACAGGGTGGGATTCACCCCTCCACTTT.

The chain joins TRBV4-1 to TRBJ1-3, with 7 bases fitting TRBD1. J was trimmed by 2 bases and V by 4 bases; bases with no gene match: 2. CDR1 and CDR2 from the germline V gene are MGHRA and YSYEKL. The CDR3 is made up of 14 amino acids. As DNA, the CDR3 is TGCGCCAGCAGCCCCGACAGGGCTGGAAACACCATATATTTT. This sequence encodes CASSPDRAGNTIYF.

The chain links TRBV11-3 to TRBJ2-3, with 11 bases matching TRBD2. Per the germline V gene, CDR1 is SGHNT and CDR2 is YENEEA. The CDR3 sequence is 16 residues long. The V segment lost 1 base and the J segment 5 bases; nucleotides outside the gene matches: 5. This chain's CDR3 is CASSLGLAGPLDTQYF. The CDR3 nucleotides read TGTGCCAGCAGCTTAGGACTAGCGGGGCCCTTAGATACGCAGTATTTT. The variable domain in full, with the rest retrieved from reference TRBV11-3 and TRBJ2-3, is EAGVVQSPRYKIIEKKQPVAFWCNPISGHNTLYWYLQNLGQGPELLIRYENEEAVDDSQLPKDRFSAERLKGVDSTLKIQPAELGDSAVYLCASSLGLAGPLDTQYFGPGTRLTVL.

The chain couples TRBV28 to TRBJ2-1, with D possibly being TRBD2 (6 bases). Trimming cost V 3 bases and J 10 bases, with 19 bases left between them. Germline V lookup: CDR1 MDHEN, CDR2 SYDVKM. This CDR3 is 15 amino acids long. CDR3 sequence reads: CASSLRRPSAGEQFF. The CDR3 nucleotides are TGTGCCAGCAGTTTGCGGCGCCCCAGTGCGGGGGAGCAGTTCTTC.

This chain joins TRBV25-1 and TRBJ2-3; the D gene is possibly TRBD1 (6 bases). Trimming stripped 2 bases from V and 3 bases from J, with 15 bases between. In germline, CDR1 is MGHDK, CDR2 SYGVNS. The CDR3 extends over 16 amino acids. CDR3 in DNA: TGTGCCAGCAGTGAAAGGAAGGCGAGGGGGACAGATACGCAGTATTTT. Residues: CASSERKARGTDTQYF.

The rearrangement links TRBV6-5 to TRBJ1-2; D is undetermined. Germline CDR1 and CDR2: MNHEY and SVGAGI. CDR3 length: 12 amino acids. The V end was cut by 5 bases, the J end by 5 bases, with 9 bases between. The DNA for the CDR3 is TGTGCCAGCAGTGCAGGTGGTTATGGCTACACCTTC. Protein: CASSAGGYGYTF.

This clone occurred a few times. The chain is built from TRBV7-2 and TRBJ2-1, with 7 bases matching TRBD1. J lost 0 bases, V lost 2 bases, and 13 bases had no gene match. This CDR3 has 19 residues. CDR1 and CDR2 (germline): SGHTA, FQGNSA. The CDR3 loop reads CASSLPKLKGASSYNEQFF. The CDR3 DNA sequence: TGTGCCAGCAGCTTACCCAAATTAAAGGGGGCCAGCTCCTACAATGAGCAGTTCTTC.